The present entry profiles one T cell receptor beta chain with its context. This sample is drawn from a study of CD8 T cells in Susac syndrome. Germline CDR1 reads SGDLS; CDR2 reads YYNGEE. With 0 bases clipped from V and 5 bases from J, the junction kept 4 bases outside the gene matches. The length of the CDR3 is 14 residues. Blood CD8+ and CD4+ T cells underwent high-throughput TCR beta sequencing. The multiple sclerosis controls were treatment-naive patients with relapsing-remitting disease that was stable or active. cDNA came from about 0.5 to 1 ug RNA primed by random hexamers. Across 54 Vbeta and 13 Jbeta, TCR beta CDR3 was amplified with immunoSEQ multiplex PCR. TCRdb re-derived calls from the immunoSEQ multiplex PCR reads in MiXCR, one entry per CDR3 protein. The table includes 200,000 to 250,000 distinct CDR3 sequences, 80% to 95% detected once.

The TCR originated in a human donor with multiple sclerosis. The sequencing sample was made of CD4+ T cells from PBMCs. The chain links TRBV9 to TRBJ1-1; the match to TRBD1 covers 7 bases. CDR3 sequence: CASSVVPDRTEAFF. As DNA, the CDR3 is TGTGCCAGCAGCGTAGTCCCGGACAGGACTGAAGCTTTCTTT. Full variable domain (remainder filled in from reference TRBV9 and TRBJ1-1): DSGVTQTPKHLITATGQRVTLRCSPRSGDLSVYWYQQSLDQGLQFLIQYYNGEERAKGNILERFSAQQFPDLHSELNLSSLELGDSALYFCASSVVPDRTEAFFGQGTRLTVV.